Listed here are 20 T cell receptor beta chains from one sample, sequenced in a study of identical twins. TCRdb ran MiXCR on the 5' RACE reads and lists one entry per CDR3 protein. The repertoire holds more than 200,000 distinct CDR3 sequences, over 8% seen once, with around 5.1% in the top ten. What was sequenced was memory (CD45RO+) T cells sorted from blood. The receptors shown here come from a woman aged 18-29 years in good health.

V is TRBV27 and J is TRBJ2-6; D unresolved. The CDR3 has 15 amino acids. CDR1 is MNHEY, CDR2 SMNVEV, per germline (reference sequence). Trimming took off 6 bases at V and 0 bases at J, with 9 bases between the two ends. The CDR3 nucleotides are TGTGCCAGCAGCCCAGTTTACTCTGGGGCCAACGTCCTGACTTTC. This translates into CASSPVYSGANVLTF. Full variable domain (outside the CDR3, taken from reference TRBV27 and TRBJ2-6): EAQVTQNPRYLITVTGKKLTVTCSQNMNHEYMSWYRQDPGLGLRQIYYSMNVEVTDKGDVPEGYKVSRKEKRNFPLILESPSPNQTSLYFCASSPVYSGANVLTFGAGSRLTVL.

The J gene is TRBJ1-2, the V gene TRBV12-3 or TRBV12-4; D is perhaps TRBD1 (6 bases). The CDR3 length is 14 residues. V lost 4 bases, J lost 7 bases, and 16 bases lay in between. The CDR3 loop is CASSYQQQGFGYTF. The CDR3 DNA reads TGTGCCAGCAGTTACCAACAGCAGGGGTTTGGCTACACCTTC.

In this sample, this clonotype turned up a few times. The CDR3 DNA reads as TGTGCCAGCAGCTTACCGGGAGGGTACAATGAGCAGTTCTTC. It yields the protein CASSLPGGYNEQFF. The genes are TRBV7-8 and TRBJ2-1; TRBD2 aligns across 8 bases. CDR3 length: 14 residues. CDR1 SGHVS and CDR2 FQNEAQ come from the germline V gene. The ends lost 2 bases at V and 4 bases at J; junction bases unmatched: 1.

This clonotype occurred many times. The V and J genes are TRBV12-3 or TRBV12-4 and TRBJ2-7; D unclear. The V and J ends lost 2 bases and 4 bases respectively, with 12 bases between them. The CDR3 contains 14 residues. The CDR3 bases are TGTGCCAGCAGTTTATTCGCCCCTGAATACGAGCAGTACTTC. It encodes CASSLFAPEYEQYF.

The chain uses TRBV20-1 and TRBJ2-1, with TRBD2 as a possible D gene (6 bases). The CDR3 is 17 amino acids. Trimming left V 3 bases short and J 1 base short, with 19 bases between. Per the germline V gene, CDR1 is DFQATT and CDR2 is SNEGSKA (reference sequence). The CDR3 coding sequence is TGCAGTGCTAGTGGTGCGGCGGGGTTGAGTTCCTACAATGAGCAGTTCTTC. This codes for CSASGAAGLSSYNEQFF.

This clonotype was counted only a few times. The J gene is TRBJ2-4, the V gene TRBV30; no reliable D call. This CDR3 spans 11 amino acids. The ends were cut back, 2 bases at V and 8 bases at J, with 7 bases in the middle. Germline assignment: CDR1 GTSNPN and CDR2 SVGIG (reference sequence). CDR3 in DNA: TGTGCCTGGAGTTCGGCGGACATTCAGTACTTC. Translating gives CAWSSADIQYF.

The CDR3: CASSSRAGGPQHF. The CDR3 DNA sequence: TGTGCCAGCAGTTCGCGGGCCGGTGGGCCCCAGCATTTT. V usage is TRBV12-3 or TRBV12-4 and J usage is TRBJ1-5, with unresolved D. Trimming removed 4 bases at V and 9 bases at J, with 13 bases between. This CDR3 comprises 13 residues.

This clonotype was observed a handful of times. This chain uses TRBV4-2 with TRBJ2-6; D is unresolved. Trimming pared 1 base from V and 0 bases from J, leaving 13 bases between. CDR1 LGHNA and CDR2 YNFKEQ come from the germline V gene. This CDR3 is built from 18 residues. The chain's CDR3 is CASSQVEAPLSGANVLTF. The CDR3 bases are TGTGCCAGCAGCCAAGTAGAGGCTCCCCTCTCTGGGGCCAACGTCCTGACTTTC.

V gene TRBV20-1 combines with J gene TRBJ2-3, with a tentative D call TRBD2 (5 bases). The germline V gene has CDR1 DFQATT and CDR2 SNEGSKA (reference sequence). Trimming removed 2 bases at V and 6 bases at J, with 9 bases between. This CDR3 comprises 12 residues. The CDR3 protein is CSARISGDTQYF. The CDR3 bases are TGCAGTGCTAGAATATCGGGGGATACGCAGTATTTT.

The chain combines TRBV7-2 with TRBJ2-7; a possible D gene is TRBD1 (5 bases). Germline V lookup: CDR1 SGHTA, CDR2 FQGNSA. V lost 5 bases, J lost 1 base, and 15 bases lay in between. The CDR3 sequence is 15 residues long. The CDR3 loop is CASSPQGTLSYEQYF. DNA for the CDR3: TGTGCCAGCAGCCCCCAGGGAACTCTATCCTACGAGCAGTACTTC.

Only a few counts were recorded for this clonotype. The J gene is TRBJ2-7, the V gene TRBV7-8, with D tentatively TRBD1 (5 bases). This CDR3 is 16 amino acids long. V shed 5 bases and J shed 4 bases, with 21 bases lying between them. Germline lookup yields CDR1 SGHVS and CDR2 FQNEAQ. The chain's CDR3 is CASSPGRKGLNYEQYF. DNA of the CDR3: TGTGCCAGCAGCCCCGGGCGTAAGGGGCTGAATTACGAGCAGTACTTC.

This clonotype was counted only a few times. The V and J genes are TRBV14 and TRBJ2-5; D uncertain. The CDR3 is made up of 14 amino acids. Germline V CDR1 and CDR2: SGHDN, FVKESK. Trimming shortened V by 2 bases and J by 2 bases, and 9 bases separated the two germline ends. This chain's CDR3 is CASSQRVGQETQYF. The CDR3 bases are TGTGCCAGCAGCCAACGGGTGGGACAAGAGACCCAGTACTTC.

This clonotype occurred many times. The V gene is TRBV13, the J gene TRBJ2-5; the D gene is possibly TRBD2 (5 bases). Germline CDR1 and CDR2: PRHDT and FYEKMQ (reference sequence). The germline V and J ends were trimmed by 5 bases and 3 bases, with 19 bases remaining between them. CDR3 length equals 16 residues. This CDR3 reads CASSLAEEGEEETQYF. The CDR3 DNA reads as TGTGCCAGCAGCCTCGCGGAAGAGGGTGAGGAAGAGACCCAGTACTTC.

This clonotype turned up a few times. This chain links TRBV5-5 with TRBJ1-6; D is undetermined. The CDR3 covers 15 residues. Germline V gene data show CDR1 as SGHKS and CDR2 as YYEKEE (reference sequence). The V gene lost 4 bases and the J gene lost 6 bases, with 14 bases spanning the gap. The CDR3 protein is CASSTRMGLNSPLHF. The CDR3 coding sequence is TGTGCCAGCAGCACCAGGATGGGCCTTAATTCACCCCTCCACTTT.

V is TRBV25-1 and J is TRBJ2-3; maybe TRBD2 (5 bases). Germline CDR1 reads MGHDK; CDR2 reads SYGVNS. The CDR3 runs to 17 residues. V was trimmed by 4 bases and J by 2 bases, leaving 19 bases between them. DNA of the CDR3: TGTGCCAGCAGTGGTAACCCGGGAAGTACTCCCACAGATACGCAGTATTTT. This encodes CASSGNPGSTPTDTQYF.

V usage is TRBV12-3 or TRBV12-4 and J usage is TRBJ2-3; TRBD2 matches at 7 bases. CDR3 length: 14 amino acids. Trimming took 7 bases from V and 7 from J; bases not matched to a gene: 11. The CDR3 loop reads CASTLFGGGYTQYF. DNA for the CDR3: TGTGCCAGCACCCTTTTTGGGGGGGGGTATACGCAGTATTTT.

This clonotype was detected a few times. This sequence joins TRBV20-1 and TRBJ2-7; weak D call: TRBD1 (6 bases). V dropped 3 bases and J dropped 5 bases, with 8 bases sitting between them. The germline gives CDR1 DFQATT, CDR2 SNEGSKA (reference sequence). The CDR3 loop spans 11 amino acids. The CDR3 DNA reads as TGCAGTGCTAGTAGGACAGACGAGCAGTACTTC. Encoded protein: CSASRTDEQYF.

The chain recombines TRBV7-9 with TRBJ1-1; D is uncertain. The CDR3 spans 11 residues. CDR1 and CDR2 (germline): SEHNR, FQNEAQ (reference sequence). V lost 7 bases and J 5 bases, leaving 8 bases between the germline ends. Written as DNA, the CDR3 is TGTGCCAGCACCCCGGGGACTGAAGCTTTCTTT. Protein: CASTPGTEAFF.

V is TRBV18 and J is TRBJ2-7, with D possibly being TRBD1 or TRBD2 (5 bases each). The V and J ends lost 0 bases and 0 bases respectively, with 15 bases between them. Per the germline V gene, CDR1 is KGHSH and CDR2 is LQKENI. This CDR3 region has 17 residues. The CDR3 sequence is CASSPPNQGAFSYEQYF. The CDR3 nucleotides read TGTGCCAGCTCACCACCGAACCAGGGAGCCTTCTCCTACGAGCAGTACTTC.

The V and J genes are TRBV20-1 and TRBJ2-2; 12 bases are a match to TRBD2. With 7 bases clipped from V and 7 bases from J, the junction kept 4 bases outside the gene matches. CDR1 is DFQATT and CDR2 is SNEGSKA in the germline V gene (reference sequence). The CDR3 consists of 13 residues. The CDR3 nucleotides read TGCAGTGGCCTAGCGGGAGGGGGCGGGGAGCTGTTTTTT. Translation: CSGLAGGGGELFF.